Sequencing of this TCR beta chain was carried out in a study of shared T cell receptors in the human thymus. Using immunoSEQ multiplex PCR, the repertoire was profiled, and TCRdb retains in-frame clones only, with some absent. The table has hundreds of thousands of clones, around 78% seen once. There are 17 residues in the CDR3. V was pared by 0 bases and J by 1 base, with 6 bases of the junction left unmatched. The V gene's germline CDR1 is SGHNT and CDR2 YYREEE (reference sequence). This same sample was also part of a study on human thymus T cells. This second study says: All donors were healthy Finnish infants who were undergoing corrective surgery to treat congenital heart defects. Blood and thymic repertoires both appeared biased in V and J gene usage. Highly overlapping thymic repertoires among unrelated individuals were reported in related research.

The J gene is TRBJ2-5, the V gene TRBV5-4; TRBD1 matches at 10 bases. The source is a boy less than two years old with a congenital heart defect. The sample was thymocytes. In DNA, the CDR3 is TGTGCCAGCAGCTTGGTTGGACAGGGGGAACTCCAAGAGACCCAGTACTTC. It encodes CASSLVGQGELQETQYF. Full variable domain (rest looked up from reference TRBV5-4 and TRBJ2-5): ETGVTQSPTHLIKTRGQQVTLRCSSQSGHNTVSWYQQALGQGPQFIFQYYREEENGRGNFPPRFSGLQFPNYSSELNVNALELDDSALYLCASSLVGQGELQETQYFGPGTRLLVL.